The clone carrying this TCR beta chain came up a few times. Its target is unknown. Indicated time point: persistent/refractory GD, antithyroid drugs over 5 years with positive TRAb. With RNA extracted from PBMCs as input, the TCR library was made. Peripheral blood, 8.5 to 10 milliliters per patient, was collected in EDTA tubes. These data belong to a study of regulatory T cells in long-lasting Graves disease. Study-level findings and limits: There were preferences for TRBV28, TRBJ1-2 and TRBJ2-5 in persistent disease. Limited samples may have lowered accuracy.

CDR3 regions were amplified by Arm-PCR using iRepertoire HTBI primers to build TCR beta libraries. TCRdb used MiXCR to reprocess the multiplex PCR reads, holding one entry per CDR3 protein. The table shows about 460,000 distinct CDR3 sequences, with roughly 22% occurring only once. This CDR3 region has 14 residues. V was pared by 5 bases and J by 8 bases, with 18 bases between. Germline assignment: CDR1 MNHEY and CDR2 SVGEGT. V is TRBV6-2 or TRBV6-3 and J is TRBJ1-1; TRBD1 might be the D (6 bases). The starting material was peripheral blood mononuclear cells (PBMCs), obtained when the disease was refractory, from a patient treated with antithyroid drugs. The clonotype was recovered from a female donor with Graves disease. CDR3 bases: TGTGCCAGCAGTCCGGTCCAGGGGAGGGCCGAAGCTTTCTTT. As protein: CASSPVQGRAEAFF.